The 15 T cell receptor beta chains presented below share a single source sample, sequenced in a study of T cells in localized non-small cell lung cancer. The method was immunoSEQ multiplex PCR; TCRdb's version includes in-frame clones alone and lacks a portion of them. The sample records 24,000 or so clones, about 88% being singletons. This specimen consisted of peripheral blood, obtained before any cancer treatment. The receptors were gathered from a female donor at least 60 years old with stage I lung adenocarcinoma.

The chain is built from TRBV11-1 and TRBJ2-1, with 7 bases aligning to TRBD2. Trimming cost V 9 bases and J 2 bases; bases outside gene matches: 13. In germline, CDR1 is SGHAT, CDR2 FQDESV (reference sequence). The CDR3 has 16 residues. The CDR3 sequence is CASTPGSGVPYNEQFF. CDR3 in DNA: TGTGCCAGTACCCCGGGGAGCGGGGTCCCCTACAATGAGCAGTTCTTC.

This chain uses TRBV6-6 with TRBJ2-1; a weak D match, TRBD2 (5 bases). Trimming removed 4 bases at V and 9 bases at J, with 13 bases between. Per germline, CDR1 MNHNY and CDR2 SVGAGI (reference sequence). The CDR3 loop spans 13 amino acids. CDR3 protein: CASSFLLEGEQFF. CDR3 nucleotide sequence: TGTGCCAGCAGTTTCCTTCTTGAGGGTGAGCAGTTCTTC.

The chain employs TRBV13 and TRBJ2-5, with D perhaps matching TRBD1 or TRBD2 (5 bases each). The germline V gene encodes CDR1 PRHDT and CDR2 FYEKMQ (reference sequence). V lost 2 bases and J lost 8, with 12 bases in between. The CDR3 covers 13 residues. The CDR3 DNA reads as TGTGCCAGCAGCTTAAGGTTGGGGGTAACCCAGTACTTC. It specifies CASSLRLGVTQYF.

The V and J genes are TRBV15 and TRBJ1-5, with 9 nucleotides matching TRBD1. CDR1 LNHNV and CDR2 YYDKDF come from the germline V gene (reference sequence). There are 16 residues in the CDR3. The trim removed 1 base at V and 1 base at J, leaving 2 bases unmatched. DNA of the CDR3: TGTGCCACCAGCAGAGTACAGGGGGCGAGCAATCAGCCCCAGCATTTT. Translated, it gives CATSRVQGASNQPQHF. Full variable domain (outside the CDR3, taken from reference TRBV15 and TRBJ1-5): DAMVIQNPRYQVTQFGKPVTLSCSQTLNHNVMYWYQQKSSQAPKLLFHYYDKDFNNEADTPDNFQSRRPNTSFCFLDIRSPGLGDTAMYLCATSRVQGASNQPQHFGDGTRLSIL.

This clone was observed a single time. The V call is TRBV5-6, the J call TRBJ2-5, with D perhaps TRBD2 (6 bases). The J call may be in error: the DNA end matches TRBJ2-7 better. In germline, CDR1 is SGHDT, CDR2 YYEEEE. This CDR3 has 15 residues. The CDR3 here is CASSLGGARSYEQYF. In DNA form, the CDR3 reads TGTGCCAGCAGCTTGGGCGGGGCGCGCTCCTACGAGCAGTACTTC.

The V call is TRBV7-9, the J call TRBJ1-1; D unresolved. The CDR3 is made up of 12 amino acids. The V end lost 4 bases, the J end lost 6 bases, and 9 bases lay between the germline ends. CDR1 is SEHNR and CDR2 is FQNEAQ in the germline V gene (reference sequence). The CDR3, as DNA: TGTGCCAGCAGCTCTGGGATCCCTGAAGCTTTCTTT. It translates to CASSSGIPEAFF.

The chain couples TRBV5-4 to TRBJ1-1, with a tentative D call TRBD1 (5 bases). This CDR3 contains 14 residues. V lost 5 bases, J lost 1 base, and 12 bases lay in between. Germline V gene sequence: CDR1 SGHNT, CDR2 YYREEE (reference sequence). The CDR3: CASRQDRQNTEAFF. The CDR3 DNA reads TGTGCCAGCAGGCAAGACAGACAGAACACTGAAGCTTTCTTT. The variable domain in full, with the rest retrieved from reference TRBV5-4 and TRBJ1-1, is ETGVTQSPTHLIKTRGQQVTLRCSSQSGHNTVSWYQQALGQGPQFIFQYYREEENGRGNFPPRFSGLQFPNYSSELNVNALELDDSALYLCASRQDRQNTEAFFGQGTRLTVV.

V usage is TRBV5-1 and J usage is TRBJ2-4, with 10 bases fitting TRBD1. The CDR3 totals 15 residues. Germline V gene lookup returns CDR1 SGHRS and CDR2 YFSETQ. Trimming took 2 bases from V and 7 from J; bases not matched to a gene: 6. CDR3: CASSLPGQGSNIQYF. The DNA for the CDR3 is TGCGCCAGCAGCTTACCGGGACAGGGGTCTAACATTCAGTACTTC.

Note on this clone: The junction departs from germline at one end; a sequencing error may be responsible. The chain joins TRBV7-7 to TRBJ2-1; D tentatively reads TRBD1 or TRBD2 (5 bases each). CDR3 size: 15 residues. Germline-derived CDR1 and CDR2 are SSHAT and FNYEAQ (reference sequence). The CDR3 here is CASSLGRDRYNEQFF. The CDR3 DNA reads TGTGCTAGCAGCCTAGGCCGGGACCGCTACAATGAGCAGTTCTTC.

The chain recombines TRBV30 with TRBJ1-2; no definite D call. This CDR3 is 12 amino acids long. Deletions cut 4 bases from V and 4 bases from J, with 10 bases between. Per the germline V gene, CDR1 is GTSNPN and CDR2 is SVGIG (reference sequence). CDR3 coding DNA: TGTGCCTGGAACACAGTTTCCTATGGCTACACCTTC. It specifies CAWNTVSYGYTF.

The V gene is TRBV5-1, the J gene TRBJ2-4, with 7 bases identical to TRBD2. CDR3 length: 17 amino acids. Germline V CDR1 and CDR2: SGHRS, YFSETQ. After removal of 4 bases from V and 0 bases from J, the junction contained 10 bases not matched to a gene. The CDR3 bases are TGCGCCAGCAGCCGGCGGGGAGGGGAACTAGCCAAAAACATTCAGTACTTC. Translated, it gives CASSRRGGELAKNIQYF. The variable domain in full, completed from reference TRBV5-1 and TRBJ2-4, reads KAGVTQTPRYLIKTRGQQVTLSCSPISGHRSVSWYQQTPGQGLQFLFEYFSETQRNKGNFPGRFSGRQFSNSRSEMNVSTLELGDSALYLCASSRRGGELAKNIQYFGAGTRLSVL.

The genes are TRBV18 and TRBJ1-1; perhaps TRBD1 as D (6 bases). The CDR3 totals 15 residues. V gave up 6 bases and J gave up 1 base, with 15 bases separating them. CDR1 is KGHSH, CDR2 LQKENI, per germline. The CDR3 loop reads CASSDGKGQNTEAFF. The DNA of the CDR3 is TGTGCCAGCTCCGACGGCAAGGGACAGAACACTGAAGCTTTCTTT.

This chain uses TRBV27 with TRBJ2-7, with D tentatively TRBD2 (6 bases). The length of the CDR3 is 12 residues. V shed 8 bases and J shed 7 bases, with 15 bases lying between them. Germline V gene sequence: CDR1 MNHEY, CDR2 SMNVEV (reference sequence). CDR3 DNA sequence: TGTGCCAGCTGGAGGGGATCGGGTGAGCAGTACTTC. Translation: CASWRGSGEQYF.

J is TRBJ2-1 and V is TRBV4-2; tentatively, D is TRBD2 (6 bases). V lost 4 bases, J lost 1 base, and 11 bases lay in between. Germline V gene data show CDR1 as LGHNA and CDR2 as YNFKEQ. The CDR3 extends over 15 amino acids. This CDR3 is CASSRGSGSYNEQFF. CDR3 bases: TGTGCCAGCAGCCGTGGTAGCGGTTCCTACAATGAGCAGTTCTTC.

The genes are TRBV19 and TRBJ2-4; the match to TRBD2 covers 8 bases. The V gene end was trimmed by 4 bases and the J gene end by 0 bases; junction bases not matched to a gene: 5. The CDR3 is 16 residues long. The germline V gene has CDR1 LNHDA and CDR2 SQIVND (reference sequence). This chain's CDR3 is CASSSASGLAKNIQYF. CDR3 DNA: TGTGCCAGTAGTAGCGCTAGCGGGCTAGCCAAAAACATTCAGTACTTC.